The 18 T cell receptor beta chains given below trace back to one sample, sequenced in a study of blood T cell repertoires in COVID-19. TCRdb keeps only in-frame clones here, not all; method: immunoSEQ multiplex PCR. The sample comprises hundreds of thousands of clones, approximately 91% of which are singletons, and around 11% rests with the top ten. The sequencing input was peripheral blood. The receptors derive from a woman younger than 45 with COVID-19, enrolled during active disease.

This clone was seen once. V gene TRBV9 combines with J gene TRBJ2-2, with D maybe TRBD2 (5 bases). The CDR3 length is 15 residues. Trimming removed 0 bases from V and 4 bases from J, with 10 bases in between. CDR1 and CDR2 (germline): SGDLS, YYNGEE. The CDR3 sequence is CASSVGGLSTGELFF. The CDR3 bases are TGTGCCAGCAGCGTAGGTGGACTCTCCACCGGGGAGCTGTTTTTT.

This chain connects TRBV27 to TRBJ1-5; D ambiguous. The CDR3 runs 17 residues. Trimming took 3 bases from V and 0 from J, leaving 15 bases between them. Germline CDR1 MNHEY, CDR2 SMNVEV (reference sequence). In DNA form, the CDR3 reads TGTGCCAGCAGTTTTATCTCTAGTGTGAATAGCAATCAGCCCCAGCATTTT. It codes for CASSFISSVNSNQPQHF.

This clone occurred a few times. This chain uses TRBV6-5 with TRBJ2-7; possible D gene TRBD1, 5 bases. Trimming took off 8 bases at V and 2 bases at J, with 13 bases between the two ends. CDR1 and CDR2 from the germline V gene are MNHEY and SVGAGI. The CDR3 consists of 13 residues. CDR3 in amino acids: CASVKAGTYEQYF. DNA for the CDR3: TGTGCCAGCGTCAAAGCAGGGACCTACGAGCAGTACTTC.

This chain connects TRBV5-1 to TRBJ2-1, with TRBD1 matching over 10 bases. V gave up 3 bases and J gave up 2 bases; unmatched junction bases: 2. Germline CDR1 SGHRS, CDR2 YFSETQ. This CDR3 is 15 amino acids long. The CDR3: CASSSGTGAYNEQFF. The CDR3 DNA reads TGCGCCAGCAGCTCCGGGACAGGGGCCTACAATGAGCAGTTCTTC.

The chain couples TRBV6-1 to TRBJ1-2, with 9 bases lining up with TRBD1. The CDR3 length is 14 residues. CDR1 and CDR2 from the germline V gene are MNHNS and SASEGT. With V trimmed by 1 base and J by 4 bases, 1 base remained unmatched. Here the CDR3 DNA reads TGTGCCAGCAGTGAAGTGGGACAGGGCTATGGCTACACCTTC. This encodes CASSEVGQGYGYTF.

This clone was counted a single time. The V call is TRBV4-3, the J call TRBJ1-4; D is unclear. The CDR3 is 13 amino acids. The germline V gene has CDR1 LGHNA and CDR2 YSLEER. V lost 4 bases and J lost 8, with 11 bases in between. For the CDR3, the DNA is TGCGCCAGCAGCCGGGTCCCGGGAGAAAAACTGTTTTTT. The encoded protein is CASSRVPGEKLFF.

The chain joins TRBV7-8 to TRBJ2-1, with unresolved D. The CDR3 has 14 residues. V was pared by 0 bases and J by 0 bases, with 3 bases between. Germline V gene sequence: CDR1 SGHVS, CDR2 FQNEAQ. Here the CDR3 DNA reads TGTGCCAGCAGCTTAGCCTCCTCCTACAATGAGCAGTTCTTC. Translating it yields CASSLASSYNEQFF.

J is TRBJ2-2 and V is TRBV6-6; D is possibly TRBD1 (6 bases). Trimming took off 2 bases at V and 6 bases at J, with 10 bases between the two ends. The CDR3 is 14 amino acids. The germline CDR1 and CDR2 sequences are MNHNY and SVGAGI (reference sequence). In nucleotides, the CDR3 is TGTGCCAGCAGTTACATCCCAGGGGCCGGGGAGCTGTTTTTT. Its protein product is CASSYIPGAGELFF.

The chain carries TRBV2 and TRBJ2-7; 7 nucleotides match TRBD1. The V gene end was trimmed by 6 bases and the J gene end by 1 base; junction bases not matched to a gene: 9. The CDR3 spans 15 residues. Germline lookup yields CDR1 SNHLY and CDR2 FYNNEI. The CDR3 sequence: CASSRGWDSSYEQYF. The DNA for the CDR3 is TGTGCCAGCAGCCGCGGCTGGGACAGTTCCTACGAGCAGTACTTC.

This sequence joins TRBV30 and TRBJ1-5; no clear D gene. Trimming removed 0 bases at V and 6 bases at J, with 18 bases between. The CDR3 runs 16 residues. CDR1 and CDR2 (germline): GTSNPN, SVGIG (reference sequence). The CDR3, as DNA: TGTGCCTGGAGTGTCCCGCCTCAGCTCGGGAGTCAGCCCCAGCATTTT. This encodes CAWSVPPQLGSQPQHF.

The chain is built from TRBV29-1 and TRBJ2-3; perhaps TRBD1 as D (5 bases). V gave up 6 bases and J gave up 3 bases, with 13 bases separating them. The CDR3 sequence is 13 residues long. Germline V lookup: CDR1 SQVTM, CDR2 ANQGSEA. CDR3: CSVGHGRTDTQYF. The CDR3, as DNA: TGCAGCGTGGGGCACGGACGTACAGATACGCAGTATTTT.

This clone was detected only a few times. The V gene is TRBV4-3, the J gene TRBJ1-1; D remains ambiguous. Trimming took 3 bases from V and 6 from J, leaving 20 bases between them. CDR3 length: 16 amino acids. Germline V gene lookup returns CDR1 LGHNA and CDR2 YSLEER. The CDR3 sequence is CASSQRDIMLGSEAFF. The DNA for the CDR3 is TGCGCCAGCAGCCAGAGGGATATAATGTTGGGATCTGAAGCTTTCTTT.

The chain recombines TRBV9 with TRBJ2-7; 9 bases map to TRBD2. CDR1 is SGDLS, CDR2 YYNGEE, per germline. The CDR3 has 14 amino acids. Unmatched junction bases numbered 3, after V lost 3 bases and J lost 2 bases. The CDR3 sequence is CASSGREGTYEQYF. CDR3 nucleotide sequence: TGTGCCAGCAGCGGGCGGGAGGGAACCTACGAGCAGTACTTC.

CDR3 region: CASSEAGQGTRGYTF. Here the CDR3 DNA reads TGTGCCAGCAGTGAAGCGGGACAGGGGACCCGAGGCTACACCTTC. The chain couples TRBV6-1 to TRBJ1-2; TRBD1 agrees at 10 bases. Trimming took 0 bases from V and 8 from J; bases not matched to a gene: 6. This CDR3 has 15 residues. Germline V gives CDR1 MNHNS, CDR2 SASEGT.

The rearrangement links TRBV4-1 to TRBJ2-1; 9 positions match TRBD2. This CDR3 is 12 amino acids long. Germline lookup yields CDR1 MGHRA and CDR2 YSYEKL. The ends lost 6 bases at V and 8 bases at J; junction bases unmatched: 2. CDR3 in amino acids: CASRGTSHEQFF. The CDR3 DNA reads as TGCGCCAGCAGGGGGACTAGCCATGAGCAGTTCTTC.

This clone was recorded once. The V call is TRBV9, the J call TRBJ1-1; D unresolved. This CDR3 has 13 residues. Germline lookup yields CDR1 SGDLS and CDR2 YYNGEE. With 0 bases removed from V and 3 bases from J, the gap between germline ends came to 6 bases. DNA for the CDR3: TGTGCCAGCAGCGTAGACGGGGACACTGAAGCTTTCTTT. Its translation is CASSVDGDTEAFF. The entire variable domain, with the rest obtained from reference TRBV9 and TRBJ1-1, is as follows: DSGVTQTPKHLITATGQRVTLRCSPRSGDLSVYWYQQSLDQGLQFLIQYYNGEERAKGNILERFSAQQFPDLHSELNLSSLELGDSALYFCASSVDGDTEAFFGQGTRLTVV.

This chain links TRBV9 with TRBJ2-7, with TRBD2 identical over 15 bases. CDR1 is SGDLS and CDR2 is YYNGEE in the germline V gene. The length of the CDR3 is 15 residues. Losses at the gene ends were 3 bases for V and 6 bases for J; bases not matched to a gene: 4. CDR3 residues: CASSAGLAGGAEQYF. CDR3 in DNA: TGTGCCAGCAGCGCGGGACTAGCGGGAGGAGCCGAGCAGTACTTC.

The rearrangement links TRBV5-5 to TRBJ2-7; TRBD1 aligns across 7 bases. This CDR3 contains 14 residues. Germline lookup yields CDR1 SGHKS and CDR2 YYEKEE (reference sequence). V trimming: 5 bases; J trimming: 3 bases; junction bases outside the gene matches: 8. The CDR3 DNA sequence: TGTGCCAGCAGTCGCCCGGGACAGAACTACGAGCAGTACTTC. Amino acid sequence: CASSRPGQNYEQYF.